In its sample, the clone carrying this T cell receptor (beta chain) was seen many times. This sample was included in a study of molecular identifiers for immune sequencing clone quantification. Naive CD8 T cells were FACS-sorted by CD8+CD4-CCR7+CD45RA+ markers. Listed TCR primers, together with previously described methods, were used for the bulk TCR libraries. From the PCR reads, TCRdb called clonotypes with MiXCR, one entry per CDR3 protein. The sample lists over 550,000 distinct CDR3 sequences, 25% seen once, with about 0.78% in the top ten. Trimming stripped 3 bases from V and 0 bases from J, with 18 bases between. Germline V lookup: CDR1 DFQATT, CDR2 SNEGSKA (reference sequence). The CDR3 runs to 16 residues.

The V call is TRBV20-1, the J call TRBJ2-7, with D perhaps matching TRBD1 (6 bases). What was sequenced was naive CD8+ T cells from blood, with Jurkat cell RNA spiked in. This sample's subset: FACS-sorted CD8+CD4-CCR7+CD45RA+ naive T cells. The TCR originated in a human donor in good health. Some libraries in this study had Jurkat cell RNA spiked in. The CDR3 reads CSAREETGESSYEQYF. In DNA, the CDR3 is TGCAGTGCTAGGGAGGAGACAGGCGAGAGCTCCTACGAGCAGTACTTC.